This TCR beta chain was obtained from a study of regulatory T cells in long-lasting Graves disease. Overall study context: Duration of antithyroid drug therapy among newly diagnosed Graves' patients was under 3 months. General study results and limits: When disease was persistent, TRBV28, TRBJ1-2 and TRBJ2-5 were the favored segments. Persistent Graves' disease cases displayed lower TCR diversity than newly diagnosed ones.

The CDR3 runs to 15 residues. Germline V gene sequence: CDR1 SGHRS, CDR2 YFSETQ. The V segment lost 4 bases and the J segment 4 bases; nucleotides outside the gene matches: 6. Arm-PCR with iRepertoire HTBI primers amplified the CDR3 regions for these TCR beta libraries. Each CDR3 protein gets one entry after TCRdb re-called the multiplex PCR reads with MiXCR. Found here are about 380,000 distinct CDR3 sequences, around 15% of them singletons; the top ten hold 22%. Time point described: newly diagnosed GD, antithyroid drugs for less than 3 months. PBMC RNA was the source of the TCR library. Patients met American Thyroid Association criteria for Graves' disease. Many counts were recorded for this clonotype. What it binds is not known.

The sequenced sample was peripheral blood mononuclear cells (PBMCs), obtained at new diagnosis, from a patient treated with antithyroid drugs. The clonotype was recovered from a female donor with Graves disease. The chain recombines TRBV5-1 with TRBJ2-2; 8 bases are shared with TRBD1. The CDR3 DNA sequence: TGCGCCAGCAGCCCCGACAGGGGAGGCACCGGGGAGCTGTTTTTT. As protein: CASSPDRGGTGELFF.